One and the same sample provided the 16 T cell receptor beta chains below, sequenced in a study of neurological immune-mediated disorders. TCRdb used MiXCR to reprocess the 5' RACE reads, holding one entry per CDR3 protein. The sample lists more than 75,000 distinct CDR3 sequences, less than 5.5% occurring once. Sequenced material: PBMCs. These receptors came from a woman in her 30s with multiple sclerosis.

This clonotype was detected only a few times. The chain recombines TRBV5-1 with TRBJ2-3; maybe TRBD1 (6 bases). Germline CDR1 SGHRS, CDR2 YFSETQ. The CDR3 has 14 amino acids. The V end was cut by 0 bases, the J end by 15 bases, with 20 bases between. The CDR3: CASSLEVTGPRPYF. CDR3 nucleotides: TGCGCCAGCAGCTTGGAGGTGACAGGCCCCCGCCCTTATTTT.

Details on this clonotype: This may stem from a read error, because a much larger clone lies one nucleotide away. V gene TRBV11-2 combines with J gene TRBJ2-5, with D unclear. The CDR3 consists of 14 residues. Trimming took off 5 bases at V and 1 base at J, with 11 bases between the two ends. Germline V gene sequence: CDR1 SGHAT, CDR2 FQNNGV. CDR3 in DNA: TGTGCCAGCAGCCCCCGCGAGACCCAAGAGACCCAGTACTTC. It specifies CASSPRETQETQYF. Drawing the rest from reference TRBV11-2 and TRBJ2-5, the complete variable domain is EAGVAQSPRYKIIEKRQSVAFWCNPISGHATLYWYQQILGQGPKLLIQFQNNGVVDDSQLPKDRFSAERLKGVDSTLKIQPAKLEDSAVYLCASSPRETQETQYFGPGTRLLVL.

This clonotype occurred many times. The V call is TRBV5-1, the J call TRBJ2-7; no firm D call. CDR3 length: 15 amino acids. Trimming removed 0 bases from V and 5 bases from J, with 15 bases in between. The germline gives CDR1 SGHRS, CDR2 YFSETQ. For the CDR3, the DNA is TGCGCCAGCAGCTTGGGGGCGGCAGGTTGGGACGAGCAGTACTTC. It encodes CASSLGAAGWDEQYF.

In its sample, this clonotype was seen many times. The chain is built from TRBV28 and TRBJ1-3; the D gene is possibly TRBD1 (5 bases). V lost 3 bases to trimming and J lost 0 bases, with 9 bases between them. Germline loops: CDR1 MDHEN, CDR2 SYDVKM. The CDR3 runs to 15 residues. The CDR3 loop is CASSFGDASGNTIYF. CDR3 coding DNA: TGTGCCAGCAGTTTTGGGGACGCCTCTGGAAACACCATATATTTT. Full variable domain (remainder filled in from reference TRBV28 and TRBJ1-3): DVKVTQSSRYLVKRTGEKVFLECVQDMDHENMFWYRQDPGLGLRLIYFSYDVKMKEKGDIPEGYSVSREKKERFSLILESASTNQTSMYLCASSFGDASGNTIYFGEGSWLTVV.

V is TRBV20-1 and J is TRBJ2-6, with TRBD2 as a possible D gene (7 bases). The germline V gene has CDR1 DFQATT and CDR2 SNEGSKA (reference sequence). The length of the CDR3 is 16 residues. The V end lost 1 base, the J end lost 0 bases, and 10 bases lay between the germline ends. In DNA form, the CDR3 reads TGCAGTGCTAGAGGGGGGGGCATCTCTGGGGCCAACGTCCTGACTTTC. This encodes CSARGGGISGANVLTF.

This clonotype came up a few times. The V call is TRBV29-1, the J call TRBJ2-3; no definite D call. This CDR3 region has 13 residues. V lost 7 bases and J lost 2, with 13 bases in between. CDR1 and CDR2 from the germline V gene are SQVTM and ANQGSEA. This CDR3 is CSGNFPYTDTQYF. The CDR3 DNA follows: TGCAGCGGGAACTTCCCGTACACAGATACGCAGTATTTT.

The V and J genes are TRBV18 and TRBJ2-1, with 8 nucleotides matching TRBD1. Unmatched junction bases numbered 14, after V lost 3 bases and J lost 7 bases. The CDR3 consists of 17 residues. The germline CDR1 and CDR2 sequences are KGHSH and LQKENI. CDR3 sequence reads: CASSPNQGARYGNEQFF. In DNA, the CDR3 is TGTGCCAGCTCACCGAACCAGGGGGCGCGGTATGGGAATGAGCAGTTCTTC.

This clonotype was found many times. The rearrangement links TRBV20-1 to TRBJ2-2; 11 bases line up with TRBD2. The germline gives CDR1 DFQATT, CDR2 SNEGSKA (reference sequence). This CDR3 is built from 16 residues. V trimming: 6 bases; J trimming: 4 bases; junction bases outside the gene matches: 10. This CDR3 reads CSAKAGTSGVTGELFF. The CDR3 DNA is TGCAGTGCCAAAGCGGGGACTAGCGGAGTCACCGGGGAGCTGTTTTTT.

This clonotype has a count of ten or more. The gene calls are TRBV19 and TRBJ1-5, with D unclear. Trimming left V 3 bases short and J 5 bases short, with 11 bases between. The length of the CDR3 is 14 residues. In germline, CDR1 is LNHDA, CDR2 SQIVND (reference sequence). For the CDR3, the DNA is TGTGCCAGTAGTATTGGACCCCTCTATCAGCCCCAGCATTTT. Translated, it gives CASSIGPLYQPQHF.

This clonotype was recorded many times. The chain has TRBV20-1 and TRBJ1-1; TRBD1 might be the D (5 bases). Trimming took 5 bases from V and 8 from J, leaving 18 bases between them. Germline values: CDR1 DFQATT, CDR2 SNEGSKA (reference sequence). The CDR3 loop spans 13 amino acids. The CDR3 DNA is TGCAGTGCTTCTAGTCCAGGGAAAGCCGAAGCTTTCTTT. It is translated as CSASSPGKAEAFF.

Ten or more counts support this clonotype. The J gene is TRBJ2-1, the V gene TRBV20-1; D perhaps matches TRBD2 (6 bases). The germline V and J ends were trimmed by 5 bases and 2 bases, with 19 bases remaining between them. The V gene's germline CDR1 is DFQATT and CDR2 SNEGSKA (reference sequence). The CDR3 length is 16 residues. Here the CDR3 reads CSALSHGRGTYNEQFF. The CDR3 DNA reads as TGCAGTGCTCTATCACACGGGCGCGGGACCTACAATGAGCAGTTCTTC.

This clonotype appeared many times. This chain joins TRBV20-1 and TRBJ2-7; 8 nucleotides match TRBD1. Trimming removed 1 base from V and 6 bases from J; junction bases left unmatched: 8. Germline CDR1 reads DFQATT; CDR2 reads SNEGSKA (reference sequence). This CDR3 is built from 14 residues. The CDR3 spells CSARGWQGAAEQYF. In DNA form, the CDR3 reads TGCAGTGCTAGAGGTTGGCAGGGGGCCGCCGAGCAGTACTTC.

This clonotype was seen repeatedly, ten times or more. This chain uses TRBV3-1 with TRBJ2-7; D perhaps matches TRBD2 (5 bases). Trimming pared 0 bases from V and 3 bases from J, leaving 12 bases between. Germline V gene lookup returns CDR1 LGHDT and CDR2 YNNKEL (reference sequence). CDR3 length: 15 amino acids. The CDR3 DNA reads as TGTGCCAGCAGCCAAGATCATACGGGGTACTACGAGCAGTACTTC. Its translation is CASSQDHTGYYEQYF.

This clonotype was recorded many times. This chain links TRBV10-3 with TRBJ2-7, with 10 positions matching TRBD2. Germline V gene data show CDR1 as ENHRY and CDR2 as SYGVKD. The junction had 5 bases not matched to a gene; V was cut back by 0 bases and J by 12 bases. The CDR3 is 13 amino acids. This chain's CDR3 is CAISESQREGRYF. The CDR3 DNA sequence: TGTGCCATCAGTGAGTCCCAGCGGGAGGGCCGGTACTTC.

This clonotype has ten or more counts. This sequence joins TRBV5-1 and TRBJ1-1, with 12 bases identical to TRBD1. The CDR3 length is 15 residues. Germline assignment: CDR1 SGHRS and CDR2 YFSETQ. J lost 4 bases, V lost 4 bases, and 5 bases had no gene match. The CDR3 loop is CASSLGQGAPTEAFF. Written as DNA, the CDR3 is TGCGCCAGCAGCCTGGGACAGGGGGCGCCCACTGAAGCTTTCTTT.

This clonotype was recorded many times. This sequence joins TRBV12-3 or TRBV12-4 and TRBJ2-3, with a tentative D call TRBD2 (6 bases). The CDR3 contains 17 residues. The V and J ends lost 5 bases and 0 bases respectively, with 18 bases between them. This CDR3 is CASSPAGSGASTDTQYF. The CDR3 nucleotides are TGTGCCAGCAGTCCCGCGGGTAGCGGCGCTAGCACAGATACGCAGTATTTT.